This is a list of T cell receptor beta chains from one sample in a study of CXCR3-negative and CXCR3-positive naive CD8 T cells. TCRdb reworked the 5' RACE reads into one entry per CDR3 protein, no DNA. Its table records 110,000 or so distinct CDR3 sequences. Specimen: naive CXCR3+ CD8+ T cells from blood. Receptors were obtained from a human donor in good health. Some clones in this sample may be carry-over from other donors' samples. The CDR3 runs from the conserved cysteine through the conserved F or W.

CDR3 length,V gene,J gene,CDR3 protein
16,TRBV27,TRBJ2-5,CATSFPGTELQETQYF
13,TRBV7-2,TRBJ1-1,CASSSGTVTEAFF
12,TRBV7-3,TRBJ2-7,CASSPYIDEQYF
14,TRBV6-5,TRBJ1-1,CASRSGQGVTEAFF
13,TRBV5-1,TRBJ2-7,CASSDAPTYEQYF
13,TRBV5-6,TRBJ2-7,CASSLTVTYEQYF
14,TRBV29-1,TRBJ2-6,CSAASGAGANVLTF
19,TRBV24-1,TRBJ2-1,CATSDLRGGQAVNYNEQFF
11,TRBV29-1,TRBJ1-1,CSPWSNTEAFF
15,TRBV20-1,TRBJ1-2,CSADDREELNYGYTF
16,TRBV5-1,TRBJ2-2,CASSFSGGANTGELFF
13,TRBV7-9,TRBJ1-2,CASSLAGSYGYTF
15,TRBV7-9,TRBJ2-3,CASSSPSGGSDTQYF
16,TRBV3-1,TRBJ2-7,CASSQDYGQGGLEQYF
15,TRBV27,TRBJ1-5,CASSLGGWGNQPQHF
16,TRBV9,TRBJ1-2,CASTPGQGIIRYGYTF